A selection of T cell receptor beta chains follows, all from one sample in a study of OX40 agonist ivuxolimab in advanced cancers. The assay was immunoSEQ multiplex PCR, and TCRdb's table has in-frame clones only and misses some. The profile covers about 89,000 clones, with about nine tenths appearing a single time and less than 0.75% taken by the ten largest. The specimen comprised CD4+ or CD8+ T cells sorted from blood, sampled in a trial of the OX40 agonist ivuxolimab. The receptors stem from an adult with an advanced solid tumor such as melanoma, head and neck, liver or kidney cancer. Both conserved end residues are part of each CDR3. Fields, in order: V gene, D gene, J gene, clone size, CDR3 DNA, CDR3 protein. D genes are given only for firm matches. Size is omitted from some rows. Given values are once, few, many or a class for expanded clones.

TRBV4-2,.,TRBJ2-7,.,TGTGCCAGCAGCCAAGATTTCGGACAGCCATACTTC,CASSQDFGQPYF
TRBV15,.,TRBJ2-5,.,TGTGCCACCAGTCATCCTCGCCTCCAAGAGACCCAGTACTTC,CATSHPRLQETQYF
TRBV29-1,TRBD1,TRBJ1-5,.,TGCAGCGTGTCCGGGACAGGGGGTCTGCCCCAGCATTTT,CSVSGTGGLPQHF
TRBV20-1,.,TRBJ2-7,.,TGCAGTGCCCGGTGGCAGAACGAGCAGTACTTC,CSARWQNEQYF
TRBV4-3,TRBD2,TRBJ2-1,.,TGCGCCAGCAGCCAAGGACTAGCGGTCTACAATGAGCAGTTCTTC,CASSQGLAVYNEQFF
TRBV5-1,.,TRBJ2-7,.,TGCGCCAGCAGCCTCACGGCAGATATATACGAGCAGTACTTC,CASSLTADIYEQYF
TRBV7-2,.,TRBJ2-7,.,TGTGCCAGCAGCTTAGCTTTGGCGTGGGGAGCGCCCTACGAGCAGTACTTC,CASSLALAWGAPYEQYF
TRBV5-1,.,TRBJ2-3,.,TGCGCCAGCAGCTTGGGCAGTTCCCCAGATACGCAGTATTTT,CASSLGSSPDTQYF
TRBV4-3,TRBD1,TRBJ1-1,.,TGCGCCAGCAGCCCCCGGACAGGGAAGGATGAAGCTTTCTTT,CASSPRTGKDEAFF
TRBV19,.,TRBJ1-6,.,TGTGCCAGTAGTCCCCGATGGGGGTCCAATTCACCCCTCCACTTT,CASSPRWGSNSPLHF
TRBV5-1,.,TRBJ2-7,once,TGCGCCAGCAGCTTGTTCGGGGAAGACGAGCAGTACTTC,CASSLFGEDEQYF
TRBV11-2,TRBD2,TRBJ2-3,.,TGTGCCAGCAGCTGGACTAGCGGGAGCCCTAGCACAGATACGCAGTATTTT,CASSWTSGSPSTDTQYF
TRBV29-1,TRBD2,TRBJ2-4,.,TGCAGCGTTTCAGGGGGGACTAGCGGTAGCGACATTCAGTACTTC,CSVSGGTSGSDIQYF
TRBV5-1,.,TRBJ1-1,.,TGCGCCAGCAGCTTGGACGGACGCGGTGAAGCTTTCTTT,CASSLDGRGEAFF
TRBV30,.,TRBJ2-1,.,TGTGCCTGGAGTACAGCCCAGGCGGGGGCTGCCTACAATGAGCAGTTCTTC,CAWSTAQAGAAYNEQFF
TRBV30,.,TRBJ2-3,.,TGTGCCTGGAGTGACTCCTTCGGCACAGATACGCAGTATTTT,CAWSDSFGTDTQYF
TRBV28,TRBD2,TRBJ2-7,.,TGTGCCAGCAGTCCGCCGGGACTAGCGGGGGAACGAGACTACGAGCAGTACTTC,CASSPPGLAGERDYEQYF
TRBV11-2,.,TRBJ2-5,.,TGTGCCAGCAGCCGAACTGGGGCCCCCCAAGAGACCCAGTACTTC,CASSRTGAPQETQYF
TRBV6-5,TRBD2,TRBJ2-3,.,TGTGCCAGCAAACCAAGCGGGGGGGCCGGAGATACGCAGTATTTT,CASKPSGGAGDTQYF
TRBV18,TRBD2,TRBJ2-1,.,TGTGCCAGCTCGTCGATAGCGGGGGGCCGGAATGAGCAGTTCTTC,CASSSIAGGRNEQFF
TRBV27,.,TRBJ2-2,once,TGTGCCGTCTCCGGGGTACCGGGCCTCAACACCGGGGAGCTGTTTTTT,CAVSGVPGLNTGELFF
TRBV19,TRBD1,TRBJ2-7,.,TGTGCCAGTAGTATTGGTGGTTTGGGACAGGGGGCGGTGTACGAGCAGTACTTC,CASSIGGLGQGAVYEQYF
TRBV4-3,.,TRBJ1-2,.,TGCGCCAGCAGCCACAGAGACGGCGGGGCGGATTATGGCTACACCTTC,CASSHRDGGADYGYTF
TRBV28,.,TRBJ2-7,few,TGTGCCAGCGGACCCCGTAGCGTAACCTACGAGCAGTACTTC,CASGPRSVTYEQYF
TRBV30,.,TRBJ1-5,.,TGTGCCTGGAGTGAGAGCGAATCACAGCCCCAGCATTTT,CAWSESESQPQHF
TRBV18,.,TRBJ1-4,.,TGTGCCAGCTCTCGGAGTCGGGGGTCTAATGAAAAACTGTTTTTT,CASSRSRGSNEKLFF
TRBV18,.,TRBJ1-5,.,TGTGCCAGCTCACCGCGCGGGGGCGTTCAGCCCCAGCATTTT,CASSPRGGVQPQHF